This TCR beta chain was observed in a study of OX40 agonist ivuxolimab in advanced cancers. Study details: Patients received ivuxolimab, an intravenous treatment, every 2 weeks at 0.01 to 10 mg/kg. Prior anti-PD-1, anti-PD-L1 or anti-CTLA-4 therapy was allowed; more than 30% had some. Findings and caveats of the study: Both CD4+ and CD8+ T cell populations in blood had undergone clonal expansion by week 6 at 0.1 to 3.0 mg/kg.

With respect to this clone: Its antigen remains unknown.

Some clones are missing from TCRdb's copy, which holds only in-frame ones; the method was immunoSEQ multiplex PCR. The table includes 45,000 or so clones, around 84% detected once. Blood samples were obtained at baseline, cycle 4 day 1, and cycle 7 day 1. Germline-derived CDR1 and CDR2 are MNHEY and SVGAGI. CDR3 length equals 13 residues. Deletions cut 6 bases from V and 7 bases from J, with 16 bases between. This specimen was CD4+ or CD8+ T cells sorted from blood, taken in a trial of the OX40 agonist ivuxolimab. The chain joins TRBV6-5 to TRBJ2-7; D gene uncertain. The receptor comes from an adult with an advanced solid tumor such as melanoma, head and neck, liver or kidney cancer. CDR3 nucleotides: TGTGCCAGCAGCCCTCTGTGGGTCGGGGAGCAGTACTTC. Encoded protein: CASSPLWVGEQYF.